Presented here are 9 T cell receptor beta chains from one specimen sequenced in a study of Graves' ophthalmopathy and Graves' hyperthyroidism. The sequenced template was RNA, covering the TCR beta CDR3 region. First-round RT-PCR employed HTBI primers, with a second-round multiplex PCR after it. TCRdb processed the multiplex PCR reads anew with MiXCR; each CDR3 protein has one entry. The sample lists tens of thousands of distinct CDR3 sequences; around 52% were seen once. The sequenced material came from peripheral blood. The receptors were sampled from an adult man with Graves' ophthalmopathy.

This clonotype has ten or more counts. The rearrangement links TRBV5-1 to TRBJ1-1; D not certain. The V end lost 0 bases, the J end lost 0 bases, and 9 bases lay between the germline ends. CDR3 length: 15 residues. Germline V lookup: CDR1 SGHRS, CDR2 YFSETQ. The CDR3 loop reads CASSLGGPMNTEAFF. DNA of the CDR3: TGCGCCAGCAGCTTGGGCGGGCCAATGAACACTGAAGCTTTCTTT.

The chain is built from TRBV20-1 and TRBJ1-4; a weak D match, TRBD1 (5 bases). The CDR3 loop spans 13 amino acids. CDR1 is DFQATT and CDR2 is SNEGSKA in the germline V gene (reference sequence). V was pared by 4 bases and J by 8 bases, with 14 bases between. The CDR3 sequence is CSATAGLREKLFF. CDR3 DNA sequence: TGCAGTGCTACAGCGGGGCTTAGGGAAAAACTGTTTTTT.

By share, this clonotype ranks as medium-sized. The chain employs TRBV20-1 and TRBJ1-3; D not certain. CDR3 length equals 12 residues. Per germline, CDR1 DFQATT and CDR2 SNEGSKA (reference sequence). Trimming pared 1 base from V and 7 bases from J, leaving 8 bases between. This CDR3 is CSARGTLNTIYF. The CDR3 nucleotides are TGCAGTGCTAGAGGGACCCTCAACACCATATATTTT.

In its sample, this clonotype is medium-sized. J is TRBJ2-1 and V is TRBV24-1; D is perhaps TRBD1 (6 bases). Germline values: CDR1 KGHDR, CDR2 SFDVKD. There are 16 residues in the CDR3. The germline V and J ends were trimmed by 0 bases and 7 bases, with 15 bases remaining between them. The CDR3 sequence: CATSDLQRGGANEQFF. The CDR3 bases are TGTGCCACCAGTGATTTGCAACGAGGGGGTGCGAATGAGCAGTTCTTC.

In its sample, this clonotype was seen many times. This chain links TRBV7-9 with TRBJ1-2; D unresolved. Germline assignment: CDR1 SEHNR and CDR2 FQNEAQ (reference sequence). The CDR3 consists of 13 residues. The ends were cut back, 1 base at V and 7 bases at J, with 10 bases in the middle. The CDR3 reads CASSLESSGGYTF. In DNA, the CDR3 is TGTGCCAGCAGCTTAGAATCATCGGGTGGCTACACCTTC.

This clonotype was seen at least ten times. This chain uses TRBV7-9 with TRBJ2-2; D is ambiguous. The length of the CDR3 is 11 residues. Germline loops: CDR1 SEHNR, CDR2 FQNEAQ (reference sequence). Trimming cost V 5 bases and J 3 bases, with 1 base left between them. Here the CDR3 reads CASSHTGELFF. As DNA, the CDR3 is TGTGCCAGCAGCCACACCGGGGAGCTGTTTTTT.

V usage is TRBV29-1 and J usage is TRBJ2-1, with TRBD1 matching 12 bases. V trimming: 7 bases; J trimming: 7 bases; junction bases outside the gene matches: 5. Germline V gene sequence: CDR1 SQVTM, CDR2 ANQGSEA. This CDR3 region has 13 residues. This CDR3 reads CSEGTGGGNEQFF. CDR3 coding DNA: TGCAGCGAAGGGACAGGGGGCGGGAATGAGCAGTTCTTC.

This clonotype was seen ten or more times. The V gene is TRBV19, the J gene TRBJ2-5; 9 bases map to TRBD2. The CDR3 runs to 15 residues. From germline, CDR1 is LNHDA and CDR2 SQIVND (reference sequence). Unmatched junction bases numbered 7, after V lost 5 bases and J lost 3 bases. The CDR3 DNA is TGTGCCAGTAGTTTCCTCCCTAGCGGGGAAGAGACCCAGTACTTC. This encodes CASSFLPSGEETQYF.

The chain couples TRBV5-1 to TRBJ1-3; 7 positions match TRBD1. The CDR3 spans 17 residues. J was trimmed by 0 bases and V by 2 bases; bases with no gene match: 8. Germline loops: CDR1 SGHRS, CDR2 YFSETQ. The CDR3 loop reads CASSLSFRGTSGNTIYF. The CDR3 DNA reads TGCGCCAGCAGCTTAAGTTTCAGGGGGACCTCTGGAAACACCATATATTTT.